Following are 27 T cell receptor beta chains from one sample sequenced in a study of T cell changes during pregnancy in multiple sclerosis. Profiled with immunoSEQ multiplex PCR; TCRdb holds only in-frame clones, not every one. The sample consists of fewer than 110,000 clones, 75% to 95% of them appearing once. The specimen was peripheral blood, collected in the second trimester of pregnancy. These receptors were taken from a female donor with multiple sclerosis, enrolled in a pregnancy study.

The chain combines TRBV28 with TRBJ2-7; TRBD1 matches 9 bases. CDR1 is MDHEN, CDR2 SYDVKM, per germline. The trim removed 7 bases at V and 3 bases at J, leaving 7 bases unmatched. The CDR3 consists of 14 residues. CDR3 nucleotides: TGTGCCAGCAATGGACAGGGGTTTTTCTACGAGCAGTACTTC. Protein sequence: CASNGQGFFYEQYF.

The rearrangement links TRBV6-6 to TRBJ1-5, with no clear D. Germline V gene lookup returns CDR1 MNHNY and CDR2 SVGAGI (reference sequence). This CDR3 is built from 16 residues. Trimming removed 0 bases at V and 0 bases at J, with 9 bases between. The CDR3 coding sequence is TGTGCCAGCAGTTACTCGAAGCGGAATAGCAATCAGCCCCAGCATTTT. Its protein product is CASSYSKRNSNQPQHF.

In nucleotides, the CDR3 is TGCGCCAGCAGCTTGGCCTTATCACTTGGGGCAGTCGAGCAGTACTTC. Amino acids: CASSLALSLGAVEQYF. The V call is TRBV5-1, the J call TRBJ2-7; a weak D match, TRBD1 (5 bases). CDR1 SGHRS and CDR2 YFSETQ come from the germline V gene. CDR3 length: 16 amino acids. V gave up 0 bases and J gave up 6 bases, with 19 bases separating them.

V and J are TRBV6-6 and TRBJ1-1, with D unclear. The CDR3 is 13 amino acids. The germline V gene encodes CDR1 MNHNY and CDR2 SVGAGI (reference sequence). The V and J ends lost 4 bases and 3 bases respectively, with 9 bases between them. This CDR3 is CASSSSADTEAFF. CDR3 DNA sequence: TGTGCCAGCAGTTCGTCGGCGGACACTGAAGCTTTCTTT.

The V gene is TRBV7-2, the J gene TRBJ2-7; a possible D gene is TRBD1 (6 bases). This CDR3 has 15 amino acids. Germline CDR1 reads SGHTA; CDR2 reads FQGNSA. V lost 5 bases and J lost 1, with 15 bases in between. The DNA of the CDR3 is TGTGCCAGCAGCCCCCAGGGGACGGCTTCCTACGAGCAGTACTTC. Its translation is CASSPQGTASYEQYF.

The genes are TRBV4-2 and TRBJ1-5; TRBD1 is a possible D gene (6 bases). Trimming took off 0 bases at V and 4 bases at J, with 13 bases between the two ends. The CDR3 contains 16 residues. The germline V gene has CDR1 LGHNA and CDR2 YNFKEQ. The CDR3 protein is CASSQDWGLTNQPQHF. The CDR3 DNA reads TGTGCCAGCAGCCAAGATTGGGGGCTTACTAATCAGCCCCAGCATTTT.

The CDR3 loop is CASSVPASGRTGELFF. The DNA of the CDR3 is TGTGCCAGCAGTGTCCCGGCTAGCGGGAGGACCGGGGAGCTGTTTTTT. V usage is TRBV6-1 and J usage is TRBJ2-2; 11 bases line up with TRBD2. CDR1 and CDR2 (germline): MNHNS, SASEGT. CDR3 length: 16 amino acids. The V and J ends lost 4 bases and 5 bases, in that order; junction bases with no gene match: 6.

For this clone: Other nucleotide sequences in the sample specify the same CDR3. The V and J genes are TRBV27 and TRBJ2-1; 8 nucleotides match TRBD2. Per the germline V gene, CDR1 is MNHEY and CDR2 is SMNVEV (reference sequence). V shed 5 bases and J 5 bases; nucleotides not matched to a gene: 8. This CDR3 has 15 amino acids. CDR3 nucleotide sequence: TGTGCCAGCAGTACCGGGACTAGTGGAGACAATGAGCAGTTCTTC. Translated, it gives CASSTGTSGDNEQFF.

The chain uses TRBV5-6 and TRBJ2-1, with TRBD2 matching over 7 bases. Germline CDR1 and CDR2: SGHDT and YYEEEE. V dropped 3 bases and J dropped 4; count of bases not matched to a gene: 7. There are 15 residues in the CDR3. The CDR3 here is CASSWGPSGYNEQFF. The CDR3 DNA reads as TGTGCCAGCAGCTGGGGACCTAGCGGTTACAATGAGCAGTTCTTC.

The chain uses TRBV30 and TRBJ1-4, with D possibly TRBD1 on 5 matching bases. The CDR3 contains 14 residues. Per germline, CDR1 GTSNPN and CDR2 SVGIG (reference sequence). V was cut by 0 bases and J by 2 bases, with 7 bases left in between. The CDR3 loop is CAWSVGGTNEKLFF. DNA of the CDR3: TGTGCCTGGAGTGTTGGGGGGACTAATGAAAAACTGTTTTTT.

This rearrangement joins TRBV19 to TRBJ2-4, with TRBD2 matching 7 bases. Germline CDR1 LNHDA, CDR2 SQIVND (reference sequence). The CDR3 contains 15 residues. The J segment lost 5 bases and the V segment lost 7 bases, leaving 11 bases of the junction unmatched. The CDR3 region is CASTSTTGGQNIQYF. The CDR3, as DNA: TGTGCCAGTACCTCTACGACGGGAGGTCAAAACATTCAGTACTTC.

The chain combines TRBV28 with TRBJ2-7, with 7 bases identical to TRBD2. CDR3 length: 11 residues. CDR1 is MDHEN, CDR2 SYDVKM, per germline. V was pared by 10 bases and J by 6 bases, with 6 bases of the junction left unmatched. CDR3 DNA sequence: TGTGCCACCCGGGGGGTCCCCGAGCAGTACTTC. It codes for CATRGVPEQYF.

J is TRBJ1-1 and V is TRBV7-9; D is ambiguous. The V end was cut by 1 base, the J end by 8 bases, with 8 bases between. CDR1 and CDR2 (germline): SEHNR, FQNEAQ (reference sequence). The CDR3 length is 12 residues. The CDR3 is CASSLVGYEAFF. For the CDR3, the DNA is TGTGCCAGCAGCTTAGTGGGCTACGAAGCTTTCTTT.

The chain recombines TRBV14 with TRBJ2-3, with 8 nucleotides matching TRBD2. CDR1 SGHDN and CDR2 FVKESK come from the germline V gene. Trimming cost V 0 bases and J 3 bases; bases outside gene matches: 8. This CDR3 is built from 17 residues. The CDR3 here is CASSQDRGGLVTDTQYF. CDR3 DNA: TGTGCCAGCAGCCAAGACCGGGGGGGACTAGTGACAGATACGCAGTATTTT.

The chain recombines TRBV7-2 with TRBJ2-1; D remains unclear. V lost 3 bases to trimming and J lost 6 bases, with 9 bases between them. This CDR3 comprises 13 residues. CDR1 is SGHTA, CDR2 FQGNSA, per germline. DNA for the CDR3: TGTGCCAGCAGCTTCTTCAGTGGCAATGAGCAGTTCTTC. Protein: CASSFFSGNEQFF.

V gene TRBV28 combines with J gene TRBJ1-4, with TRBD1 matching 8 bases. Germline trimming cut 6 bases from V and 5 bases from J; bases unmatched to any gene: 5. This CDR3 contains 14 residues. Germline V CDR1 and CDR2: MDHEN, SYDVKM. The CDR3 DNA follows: TGTGCCAGCAGGCAGGGGGCCGCAAATGAAAAACTGTTTTTT. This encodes CASRQGAANEKLFF.

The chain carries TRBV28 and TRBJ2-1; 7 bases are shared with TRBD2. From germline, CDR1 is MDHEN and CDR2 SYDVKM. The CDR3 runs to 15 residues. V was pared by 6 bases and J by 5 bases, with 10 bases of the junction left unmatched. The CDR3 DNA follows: TGTGCCAGCAGGGGGGGAGGGAGGACAAACAATGAGCAGTTCTTC. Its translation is CASRGGGRTNNEQFF.

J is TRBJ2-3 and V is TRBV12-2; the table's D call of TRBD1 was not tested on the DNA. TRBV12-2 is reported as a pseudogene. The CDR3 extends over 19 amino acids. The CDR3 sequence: CASRSGQDSSETSTDTQYF. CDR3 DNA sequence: TGTGCAAGTCGCTCCGGACAGGATTCTAGCGAGACTAGCACAGATACGCAGTATTTT.

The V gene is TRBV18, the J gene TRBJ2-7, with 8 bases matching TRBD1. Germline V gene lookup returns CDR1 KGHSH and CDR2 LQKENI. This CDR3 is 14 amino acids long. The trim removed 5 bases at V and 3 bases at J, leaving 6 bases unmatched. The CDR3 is CASSAQQGDYEQYF. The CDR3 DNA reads TGTGCCAGCTCAGCCCAACAGGGGGACTACGAGCAGTACTTC.

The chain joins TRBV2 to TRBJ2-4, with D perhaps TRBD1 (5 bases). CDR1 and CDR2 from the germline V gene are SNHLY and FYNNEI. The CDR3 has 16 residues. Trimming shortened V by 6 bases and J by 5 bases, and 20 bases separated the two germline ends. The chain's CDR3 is CASSVDWTSTQNIQYF. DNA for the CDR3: TGTGCCAGCAGCGTAGACTGGACATCTACCCAAAACATTCAGTACTTC.

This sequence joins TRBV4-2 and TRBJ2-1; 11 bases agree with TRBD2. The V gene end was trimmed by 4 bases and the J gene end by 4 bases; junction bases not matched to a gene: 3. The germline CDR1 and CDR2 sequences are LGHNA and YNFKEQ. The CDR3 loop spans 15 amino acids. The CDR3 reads CASSLTSGIYNEQFF. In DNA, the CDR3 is TGTGCCAGCAGCCTGACTAGCGGGATATACAATGAGCAGTTCTTC.

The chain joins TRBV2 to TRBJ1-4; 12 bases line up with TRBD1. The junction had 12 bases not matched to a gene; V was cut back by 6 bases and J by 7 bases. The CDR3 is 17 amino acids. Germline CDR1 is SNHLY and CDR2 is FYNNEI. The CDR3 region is CASRRTGTGGAGEKLFF. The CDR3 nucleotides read TGTGCCAGCAGACGCACGGGGACAGGGGGCGCGGGTGAAAAACTGTTTTTT. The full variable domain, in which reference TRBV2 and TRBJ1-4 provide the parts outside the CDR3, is EPEVTQTPSHQVTQMGQEVILRCVPISNHLYFYWYRQILGQKVEFLVSFYNNEISEKSEIFDDQFSVERPDGSNFTLKIRSTKLEDSAMYFCASRRTGTGGAGEKLFFGSGTQLSVL.

The CDR3 region is CAWKQGRAAKNIQYF. The CDR3 nucleotides read TGTGCCTGGAAACAGGGTCGTGCAGCCAAAAACATTCAGTACTTC. This chain uses TRBV30 with TRBJ2-4; D perhaps matches TRBD1 (6 bases). CDR3 length: 15 residues. Germline lookup yields CDR1 GTSNPN and CDR2 SVGIG (reference sequence). V dropped 4 bases and J dropped 0 bases, with 13 bases sitting between them. Drawing the rest from reference TRBV30 and TRBJ2-4, the complete variable domain is SQTIHQWPATLVQPVGSPLSLECTVEGTSNPNLYWYRQAAGRGLQLLFYSVGIGQISSEVPQNLSASRPQDRQFILSSKKLLLSDSGFYLCAWKQGRAAKNIQYFGAGTRLSVL.

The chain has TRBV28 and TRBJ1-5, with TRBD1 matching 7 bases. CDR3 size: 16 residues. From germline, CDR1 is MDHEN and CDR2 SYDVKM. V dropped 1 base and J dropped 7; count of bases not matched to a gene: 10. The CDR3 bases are TGTGCCAGCAGTTTATTGGACAGGCCCCTGGGACAGCCCCAGCATTTT. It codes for CASSLLDRPLGQPQHF. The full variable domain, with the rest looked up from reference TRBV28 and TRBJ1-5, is DVKVTQSSRYLVKRTGEKVFLECVQDMDHENMFWYRQDPGLGLRLIYFSYDVKMKEKGDIPEGYSVSREKKERFSLILESASTNQTSMYLCASSLLDRPLGQPQHFGDGTRLSIL.

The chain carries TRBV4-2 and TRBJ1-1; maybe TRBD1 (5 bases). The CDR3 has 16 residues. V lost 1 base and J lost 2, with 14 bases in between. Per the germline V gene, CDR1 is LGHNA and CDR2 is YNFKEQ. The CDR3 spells CASSQGTGVVNTEAFF. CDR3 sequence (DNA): TGTGCCAGCAGCCAAGGTACGGGGGTAGTTAACACTGAAGCTTTCTTT.

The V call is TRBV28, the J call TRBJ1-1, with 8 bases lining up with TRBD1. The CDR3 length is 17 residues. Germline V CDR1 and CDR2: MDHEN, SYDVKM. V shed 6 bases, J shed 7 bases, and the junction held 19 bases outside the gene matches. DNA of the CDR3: TGTGCCAGCAGCCCCCATGGGGGCGGGACAGGTCCCTTTGAAGCTTTCTTT. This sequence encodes CASSPHGGGTGPFEAFF.

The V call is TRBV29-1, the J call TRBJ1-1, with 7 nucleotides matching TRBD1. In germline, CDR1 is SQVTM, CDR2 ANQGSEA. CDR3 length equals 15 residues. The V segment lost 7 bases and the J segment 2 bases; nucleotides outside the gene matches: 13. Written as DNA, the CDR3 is TGCAGCGGATCACTTACAGGGGCCTCAAACACTGAAGCTTTCTTT. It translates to CSGSLTGASNTEAFF.